This TCR beta chain emerged from a study of blood T cell repertoires in COVID-19. Turning to the study itself: Material from acute and convalescent COVID-19 was sourced from the United States, Italy and Spain. T cells, B-cell-depleted T cells, or PBMCs provided the cDNA or gDNA that served as material.

This CDR3 comprises 15 residues. The ends were cut back, 6 bases at V and 8 bases at J, with 22 bases in the middle. Germline CDR1 is SNHLY and CDR2 is FYNNEI. Authors' processing steps: Quantification of nucleated cells was approximated via reference gene primer amplification. The method was immunoSEQ multiplex PCR; TCRdb's version includes in-frame clones alone and lacks a portion of them. The V and J calls and clone size come from that table; D and trimming were worked out from the DNA. This sample has about 77,000 clones, with about 72% found just once. The receptor's source is a man between 65 and 79 years old with active or convalescent COVID-19. V usage is TRBV2 and J usage is TRBJ1-2; possible D gene TRBD1, 6 bases. The material sequenced was peripheral blood. The CDR3 sequence is CASSLTDSRAGGYTF. In DNA, the CDR3 is TGTGCCAGCAGCCTTACGGACAGCCGAGCAGGGGGCTACACCTTC.